Each of the 21 T cell receptor beta chains below was sequenced from the same sample in a study of Ad26.COV2.S vaccination and SARS-CoV-2 variants. The method was immunoSEQ multiplex PCR; TCRdb's version includes in-frame clones alone and lacks a portion of them. The sample carries around 250,000 clones, roughly 87% recorded once. The treatment was: 15 to 20 received Ad26.COV2.S at low or high dose, single or two shots; about 5 received placebo; per-sample allocation not given. All samples were drawn on day 63, counting from the first vaccine or placebo injection. The sequencing here drew on peripheral blood, taken in a trial of Ad26.COV2.S vaccine versus placebo. The receptors stem from a person aged 18-65 years who received the Ad26.COV2.S COVID-19 vaccine or a placebo.

This clone was observed at least ten times. This chain connects TRBV9 to TRBJ2-5, with TRBD2 matching 15 bases. J gave up 0 bases and V 3 bases, and 6 bases lay outside the gene matches. Germline lookup yields CDR1 SGDLS and CDR2 YYNGEE. CDR3 length: 18 residues. The CDR3 loop is CASSAGTSGGLYQETQYF. CDR3 bases: TGTGCCAGCAGCGCTGGGACTAGCGGGGGGTTGTACCAAGAGACCCAGTACTTC. Complete variable domain (other parts from reference TRBV9 and TRBJ2-5): DSGVTQTPKHLITATGQRVTLRCSPRSGDLSVYWYQQSLDQGLQFLIQYYNGEERAKGNILERFSAQQFPDLHSELNLSSLELGDSALYFCASSAGTSGGLYQETQYFGPGTRLLVL.

The V call is TRBV6-5, the J call TRBJ1-1; no firm D call. Between the trimmed V and J ends, which lost 4 bases and 1 base, there was a span of 10 bases. CDR1 and CDR2 (germline): MNHEY, SVGAGI. The CDR3 consists of 14 residues. The CDR3 DNA sequence: TGTGCCAGCAGTTCGGGTCGGGGGAACACTGAAGCTTTCTTT. This sequence encodes CASSSGRGNTEAFF.

In its sample, this clone was seen a few times. The CDR3 bases are TGTGCCAGCAGCCGCCAGCGGACAGCGAACACCGGGGAGCTGTTTTTT. It yields the protein CASSRQRTANTGELFF. The chain combines TRBV7-3 with TRBJ2-2, with a possible D match to TRBD1 (6 bases). V was pared by 5 bases and J by 0 bases, with 13 bases between. Germline V gene sequence: CDR1 SGHTA, CDR2 FQGTGA. CDR3 length: 16 amino acids.

The genes are TRBV15 and TRBJ1-1; no definite D call. Germline V gives CDR1 LNHNV, CDR2 YYDKDF (reference sequence). This CDR3 contains 14 residues. V was pared by 0 bases and J by 1 base, with 6 bases between. The CDR3 nucleotides are TGTGCCACCAGCAGAGATATGACGAACACTGAAGCTTTCTTT. Its protein product is CATSRDMTNTEAFF.

The chain employs TRBV15 and TRBJ2-1, with 8 bases aligning to TRBD2. Germline V lookup: CDR1 LNHNV, CDR2 YYDKDF (reference sequence). The CDR3 totals 15 residues. After removal of 5 bases from V and 4 bases from J, the junction contained 7 bases not matched to a gene. The CDR3 loop reads CATSVSGAIYNEQFF. CDR3 sequence (DNA): TGTGCCACCAGCGTTAGCGGGGCGATATACAATGAGCAGTTCTTC.

As DNA, the CDR3 is TGTGCCACCAGCAGTCCCATGAGGTTTGGCTACACCTTC. Its protein product is CATSSPMRFGYTF. The chain uses TRBV15 and TRBJ1-2; the D is unclear. The length of the CDR3 is 13 residues. CDR1 is LNHNV, CDR2 YYDKDF, per germline (reference sequence). V lost 3 bases and J lost 7, with 12 bases in between. Based on the CDR3 plus reference TRBV15 and TRBJ1-2, the full variable domain is DAMVIQNPRYQVTQFGKPVTLSCSQTLNHNVMYWYQQKSSQAPKLLFHYYDKDFNNEADTPDNFQSRRPNTSFCFLDIRSPGLGDTAMYLCATSSPMRFGYTFGSGTRLTVV.

The chain links TRBV7-9 to TRBJ1-1, with D maybe TRBD1 (5 bases). V lost 1 base to trimming and J lost 1 base, with 7 bases between them. The germline V gene has CDR1 SEHNR and CDR2 FQNEAQ (reference sequence). The CDR3 is made up of 14 amino acids. The CDR3 DNA reads as TGTGCCAGCAGCTTAGGGGGGACGAACACTGAAGCTTTCTTT. Its protein product is CASSLGGTNTEAFF.

This clone has only one observation. The genes are TRBV11-2 and TRBJ2-7; either TRBD1 or TRBD2 may supply D (5 bases each). Trimming left V 6 bases short and J 2 bases short, with 20 bases between. The CDR3 covers 16 residues. The germline V gene has CDR1 SGHAT and CDR2 FQNNGV. CDR3 in DNA: TGTGCCAGCAGACATCCGGGACGGAAGATAACCTACGAGCAGTACTTC. Its translation is CASRHPGRKITYEQYF. The whole variable domain, filled in from reference TRBV11-2 and TRBJ2-7, reads EAGVAQSPRYKIIEKRQSVAFWCNPISGHATLYWYQQILGQGPKLLIQFQNNGVVDDSQLPKDRFSAERLKGVDSTLKIQPAKLEDSAVYLCASRHPGRKITYEQYFGPGTRLTVT.

The chain couples TRBV4-3 to TRBJ1-6; 8 bases map to TRBD1. V lost 5 bases to trimming and J lost 7 bases; unmatched junction nucleotides: 4. This CDR3 region has 14 residues. Germline loops: CDR1 LGHNA, CDR2 YSLEER. The chain's CDR3 is CASSAGGVNSPLHF. For the CDR3, the DNA is TGCGCCAGCAGCGCAGGGGGCGTGAATTCACCCCTCCACTTT.

In DNA form, the CDR3 reads TGTGCCAGTAGTCCTGACAGGGTAAAAGGACAGCCCCAGCATTTT. Residues: CASSPDRVKGQPQHF. The gene calls are TRBV19 and TRBJ1-5; TRBD1 aligns across 7 bases. The CDR3 is 15 amino acids. Germline lookup yields CDR1 LNHDA and CDR2 SQIVND (reference sequence). V dropped 5 bases and J dropped 7; count of bases not matched to a gene: 11.

This chain links TRBV5-8 with TRBJ2-3, with D uncertain. Trimming pared 6 bases from V and 1 base from J, leaving 15 bases between. Germline CDR1 reads SGHTS; CDR2 reads YDEGEE. The CDR3 is 15 residues long. This chain's CDR3 is CASILRASRTDTQYF. The CDR3 DNA reads as TGTGCCAGCATCCTTCGGGCGAGCCGCACAGATACGCAGTATTTT. The full variable domain, completed using reference TRBV5-8 and TRBJ2-3, is EAGVTQSPTHLIKTRGQQATLRCSPISGHTSVYWYQQALGLGLQFLLWYDEGEERNRGNFPPRFSGRQFPNYSSELNVNALELEDSALYLCASILRASRTDTQYFGPGTRLTVL.

The rearrangement joins TRBV27 to TRBJ2-3; TRBD1 might be the D (6 bases). The germline gives CDR1 MNHEY, CDR2 SMNVEV (reference sequence). Trimming pared 5 bases from V and 6 bases from J, leaving 12 bases between. The CDR3 runs 13 residues. The CDR3 sequence: CASSNSRGDTQYF. In DNA form, the CDR3 reads TGTGCCAGCAGTAACTCTAGGGGGGATACGCAGTATTTT.

The chain combines TRBV5-1 with TRBJ2-3; D remains unclear. The germline V and J ends were trimmed by 1 base and 1 base, with 22 bases remaining between them. Germline values: CDR1 SGHRS, CDR2 YFSETQ. The CDR3 contains 19 residues. The CDR3 sequence: CASSLRPPPYRGGTDTQYF. DNA for the CDR3: TGCGCCAGCAGCTTGCGCCCTCCGCCCTACCGCGGCGGCACAGATACGCAGTATTTT.

The genes are TRBV29-1 and TRBJ1-2; the match to TRBD1 covers 8 bases. Losses at the gene ends were 6 bases for V and 0 bases for J; bases not matched to a gene: 6. The CDR3 loop spans 14 amino acids. Germline V gives CDR1 SQVTM, CDR2 ANQGSEA. The CDR3 protein is CSVGDRGSNYGYTF. CDR3 nucleotide sequence: TGCAGCGTCGGCGACAGGGGCTCTAACTATGGCTACACCTTC.

This chain connects TRBV11-2 to TRBJ1-2; D ambiguous. CDR1 and CDR2 from the germline V gene are SGHAT and FQNNGV. This CDR3 region has 13 residues. The V and J ends lost 4 bases and 6 bases respectively, with 12 bases between them. CDR3 region: CASSSGRIDGYTF. The CDR3 DNA follows: TGTGCCAGCAGCTCCGGACGGATTGATGGCTACACCTTC.

In this sample, this clone turned up once. V and J are TRBV6-5 and TRBJ2-7; the D is unclear. Germline CDR1 is MNHEY and CDR2 is SVGAGI. V was clipped by 5 bases and J by 0 bases, with 14 bases between them. This CDR3 is 15 amino acids long. The CDR3 reads CASSPGGSGSYEQYV. CDR3 coding DNA: TGTGCCAGCAGTCCGGGTGGGTCCGGCTCCTACGAGCAGTACGTC.

The chain employs TRBV10-3 and TRBJ1-1; D is perhaps TRBD1 (5 bases). This CDR3 contains 16 residues. Trimming removed 6 bases from V and 7 bases from J, with 24 bases in between. Germline-derived CDR1 and CDR2 are ENHRY and SYGVKD. In DNA, the CDR3 is TGTGCCATCAGCCCTTTCAACCAGGGAGGGGCTCTTGAAGCTTTCTTT. It yields the protein CAISPFNQGGALEAFF.

V is TRBV6-2 or TRBV6-3 and J is TRBJ2-1; D is ambiguous. Germline CDR1 and CDR2: MNHEY and SVGEGT. The CDR3 sequence is 13 residues long. Trimming shortened V by 4 bases and J by 6 bases, and 10 bases separated the two germline ends. CDR3 protein: CASSFFRANEQFF. The CDR3 DNA is TGTGCCAGCAGTTTTTTCCGGGCCAATGAGCAGTTCTTC.

The genes are TRBV5-1 and TRBJ2-1; D unclear. The germline V gene encodes CDR1 SGHRS and CDR2 YFSETQ. Trimming removed 1 base from V and 7 bases from J, with 3 bases in between. The CDR3 length is 11 residues. CDR3 protein: CASSLTNEQFF. CDR3 DNA sequence: TGCGCCAGCAGCTTGACGAATGAGCAGTTCTTC.

The rearrangement links TRBV7-2 to TRBJ2-3; D is perhaps TRBD1 (5 bases). Per germline, CDR1 SGHTA and CDR2 FQGNSA. The CDR3 contains 13 residues. Trimming stripped 1 base from V and 9 bases from J, with 11 bases between. The CDR3 sequence is CASSLGGQRTQYF. In DNA, the CDR3 is TGTGCCAGCAGCTTAGGGGGCCAGCGAACGCAGTATTTT.

The chain has TRBV4-1 and TRBJ2-3; perhaps TRBD1 as D (6 bases). The CDR3 is 14 amino acids. Germline loops: CDR1 MGHRA, CDR2 YSYEKL. The V end was cut by 0 bases, the J end by 7 bases, with 11 bases between. The CDR3 bases are TGCGCCAGCAGCCAAGAGTTCAGGGGAAATACGCAGTATTTT. It translates to CASSQEFRGNTQYF.